Included here is one TCR beta chain sequence, with context. Its cognate antigen has yet to be identified. No qualities accompany the bases; no much larger clone lies one base away. At the junction V is shortened by 5 bases and J by 0 bases; bases outside the gene matches: 8. The germline V gene gives CDR1 as MNHEY and CDR2 as SVGEGT. There are 16 amino acids in the CDR3, from cysteine to phenylalanine inclusive. Only the CDR3 portion is preserved as DNA: 48 bases, with reading frame beginning at the first base. These data are taken from a study of blood T cell repertoires in COVID-19 (dated by TCRdb to 2019 to 2021). Some background on the complete study: Samples from collaborators originated in the United States, Italy and Spain and spanned both the acute and convalescent phases of COVID-19. Samples came from the ongoing ImmuneRACE study (first 160 participants) plus 1,254 subjects from 6 global collaborators. Nearly every sample came with metadata listing a de-identified subject ID, COVID-19 status, age in years and sex. The prospective study material was composed of cDNA or gDNA derived from T cells, B-cell-depleted T cells, or PBMCs. The dataset comprised deeply sampled blood TCRbeta repertoires from subjects exposed to, actively infected with, or recovered from COVID-19. The repertoires were released in a freely available public database intended as a resource for research on the immune response to SARS-CoV-2. HLA class I and class II types, where available, came from metadata supplied by the sample provider rather than from assay-based typing.

The collaborating institutions used their own protocols to collect whole blood in K2EDTA tubes. For TCRbeta analysis, collaborators shipped samples in one of three forms: frozen whole blood, isolated PBMCs, or DNA extracted from either of those sample types. What the work shows at the level of the full study, not this receptor alone: The amount of clinical and demographic metadata varied by source and participant and was provided uncurated.

TCRbeta CDR3 regions were amplified from genomic DNA using the immunoSEQ Assay, a bias-controlled multiplex PCR. Per the original workflow: Nucleated cell counts per sample were estimated from amplification of reference gene primers within the assay. To quantify the absolute abundance of each unique TCRbeta CDR3 rearrangement, sequence reads were collapsed and filtered. Productive Simpson clonality was computed per sample as the square root of Simpson's diversity index over productive rearrangements. TCRdb retrieved this table from immuneACCESS and kept in-frame rearrangements only. Not all clones are present; in checked studies, unresolved V genes account for under half, and no reason is known for the remainder. V, J and clone size were drawn from that table, and D and trimming were deduced from the DNA. Across this sample there are some 67,000 clones, with approximately 79% seen only once. The top ten clones comprise approximately 6.8% of the sample.

Sequencing was done on a sample of peripheral blood. The chain is assembled from TRBV6-2 or TRBV6-3 and TRBJ2-7, with 9 bases aligning to TRBD2. This sequence originates from a woman aged 55-69 years with acute or convalescent COVID-19. CDR3 sequence: CASSTPKAGGSYEQYF. The sequence in DNA is TGTGCCAGCAGTACCCCGAAAGCGGGGGGCTCCTACGAGCAGTACTTC.